Included here is one T cell receptor (beta chain) sequence, with context. Its antigen remains unidentified. The sample originates from a study of neoadjuvant nivolumab and ipilimumab in lung cancer. Study findings and constraints: From pretherapy to surgery, tumor richness and clonality rose with dual therapy. Compared with tumor-adjacent uninvolved lung, resected tumors showed greater richness and clonality.

Data came from immunoSEQ multiplex PCR; TCRdb stores just in-frame clones and leaves some out. The data show thousands of clones, with 84% seen just once and around 8% held by the top ten. From germline, CDR1 is SGHNT and CDR2 YENEEA. V lost 5 bases and J lost 2; bases outside the gene matches: 3. The CDR3 has 15 amino acids. The receptor was isolated from an adult with non-small cell lung cancer. The sequenced sample was tumor tissue, obtained after neoadjuvant nivolumab, alone or with ipilimumab, at or shortly before surgery. The V call is TRBV11-3, the J call TRBJ2-1; 10 bases align to TRBD2. The CDR3 sequence: CASSLSGRPYNEQFF. CDR3 bases: TGTGCCAGCAGCCTTAGCGGGAGGCCCTACAATGAGCAGTTCTTC. Looking up the rest from reference TRBV11-3 and TRBJ2-1 gives the full variable domain: EAGVVQSPRYKIIEKKQPVAFWCNPISGHNTLYWYLQNLGQGPELLIRYENEEAVDDSQLPKDRFSAERLKGVDSTLKIQPAELGDSAVYLCASSLSGRPYNEQFFGPGTRLTVL.